The clone carrying this T cell receptor (beta chain) was counted a single time. The target antigen is unknown. Sequencing was performed with immunoSEQ multiplex PCR; in TCRdb, only in-frame clones are kept and a portion is missing. The sample consists of tens of thousands of clones, approximately 81% of them appearing once. This sample is drawn from a study of OX40 agonist ivuxolimab in advanced cancers. Study-level results: The work left the antigen specificity of expanded peripheral T cells undetermined. Clonal expansion by week 6 occurred in CD4+ and CD8+ blood T cells (at 0.1 to 3.0 mg/kg). The study found that CD8+ T cells averaged more expanded clones than CD4+.

There are 12 residues in the CDR3. CDR1 and CDR2 (germline): LNHDA, SQIVND (reference sequence). V was pared by 5 bases and J by 8 bases, with 10 bases between. The sequence came from an adult with an advanced solid tumor such as melanoma, head and neck, liver or kidney cancer. The specimen comprised CD4+ or CD8+ T cells sorted from blood, sampled in a trial of the OX40 agonist ivuxolimab. This sequence joins TRBV19 and TRBJ2-4, with D tentatively TRBD1 (5 bases). CDR3 sequence: CASSSGWDIQYF. DNA for the CDR3: TGTGCCAGTAGTTCAGGGTGGGACATTCAGTACTTC.